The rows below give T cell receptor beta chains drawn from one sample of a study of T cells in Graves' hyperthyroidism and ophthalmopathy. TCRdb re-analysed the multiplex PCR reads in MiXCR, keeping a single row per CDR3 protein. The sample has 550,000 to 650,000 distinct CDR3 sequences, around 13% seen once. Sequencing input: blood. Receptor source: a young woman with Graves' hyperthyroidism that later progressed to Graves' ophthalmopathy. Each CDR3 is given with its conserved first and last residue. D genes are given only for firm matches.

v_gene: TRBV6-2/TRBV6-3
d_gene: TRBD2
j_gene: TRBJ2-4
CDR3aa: CASRTSGYLAKNIQYF

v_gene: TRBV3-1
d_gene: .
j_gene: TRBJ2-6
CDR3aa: CASSQGGGARANVLTF

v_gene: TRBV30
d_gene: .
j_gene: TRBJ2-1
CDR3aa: CACRRGAAAYNEQFF

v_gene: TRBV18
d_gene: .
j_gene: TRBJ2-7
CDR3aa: CASSLPPAEQYF

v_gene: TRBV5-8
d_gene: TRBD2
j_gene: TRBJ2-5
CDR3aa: CASSFGTSKQETQYF

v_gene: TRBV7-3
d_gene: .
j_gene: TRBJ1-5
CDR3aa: CASSLGLGDQPQHF

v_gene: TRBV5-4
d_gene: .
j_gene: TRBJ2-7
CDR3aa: CASSLTTGNYEQYF

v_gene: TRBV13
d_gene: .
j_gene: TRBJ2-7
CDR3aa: CASRQGSYEQYF

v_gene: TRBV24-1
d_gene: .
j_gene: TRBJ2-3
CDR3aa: CATSDLRADTQYF

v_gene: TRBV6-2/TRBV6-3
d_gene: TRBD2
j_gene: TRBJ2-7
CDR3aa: CASSLPSGGSYEQYF

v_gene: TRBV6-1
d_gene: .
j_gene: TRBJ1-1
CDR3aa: CASSWEGGTEAFF

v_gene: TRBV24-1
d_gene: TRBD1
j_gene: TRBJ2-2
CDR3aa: CATSDLGTGDPGELFF

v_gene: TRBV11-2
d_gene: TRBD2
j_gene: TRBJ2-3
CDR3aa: CASSGGDYRSTDTQYF

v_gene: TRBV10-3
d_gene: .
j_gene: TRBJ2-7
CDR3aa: CAIWEDYEQYF

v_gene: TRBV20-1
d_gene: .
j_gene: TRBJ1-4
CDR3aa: CSASQGADPEKLFF

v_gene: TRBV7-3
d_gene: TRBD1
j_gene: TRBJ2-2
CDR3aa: CASSPPGQGGTGELFF

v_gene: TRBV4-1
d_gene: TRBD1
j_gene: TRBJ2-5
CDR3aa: CASSQDVWQGAQETQYF

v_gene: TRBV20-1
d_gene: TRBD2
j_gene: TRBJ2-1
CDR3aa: CSAREGGGLAGVEEQFF

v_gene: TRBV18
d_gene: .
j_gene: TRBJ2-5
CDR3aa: CASSLSAAATQETQYF

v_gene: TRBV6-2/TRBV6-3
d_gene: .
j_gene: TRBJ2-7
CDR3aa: CASSSLPGAKLYEQYF

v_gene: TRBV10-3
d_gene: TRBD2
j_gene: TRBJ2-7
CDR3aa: CAISEGSGGSLGEQYF

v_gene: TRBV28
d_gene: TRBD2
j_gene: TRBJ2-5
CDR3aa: CASSYIAGLRGSETQYF

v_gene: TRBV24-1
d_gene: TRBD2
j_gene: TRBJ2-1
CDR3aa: CATSAVAGGHNYNEQFF

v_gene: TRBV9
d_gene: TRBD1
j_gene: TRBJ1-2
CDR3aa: CASSGSGTGDYGYTF

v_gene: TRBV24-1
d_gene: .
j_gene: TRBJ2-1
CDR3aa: CATSDLRASSYNEQFF

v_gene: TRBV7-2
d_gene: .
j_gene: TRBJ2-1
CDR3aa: CASSPSLGPASSSYNEQFF

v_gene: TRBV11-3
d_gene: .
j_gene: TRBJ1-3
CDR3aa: CASSWGDVSGNTIYF

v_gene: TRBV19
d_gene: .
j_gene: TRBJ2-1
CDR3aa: CASSIGPVNEQFF

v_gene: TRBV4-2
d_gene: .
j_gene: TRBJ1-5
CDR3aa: CASSQAGQGGQPQHF

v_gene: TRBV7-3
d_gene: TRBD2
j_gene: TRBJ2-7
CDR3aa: CASSQVGGPKYEQYF

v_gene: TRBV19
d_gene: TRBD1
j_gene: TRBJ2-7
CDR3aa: CTSSKDRSYEQYF

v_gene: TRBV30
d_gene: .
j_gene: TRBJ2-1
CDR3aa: CAWSFGVSEQFF

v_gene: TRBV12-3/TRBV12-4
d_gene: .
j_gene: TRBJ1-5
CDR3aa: CASSSRGLLGNQPQHF

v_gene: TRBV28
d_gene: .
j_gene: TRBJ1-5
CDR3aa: CASSLILRVNQPQHF

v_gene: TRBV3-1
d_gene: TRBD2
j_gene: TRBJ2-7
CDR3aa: CASSPPGGLYEQYF

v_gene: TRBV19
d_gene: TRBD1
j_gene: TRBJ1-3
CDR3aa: CASSPGQGAISAGNTIYF

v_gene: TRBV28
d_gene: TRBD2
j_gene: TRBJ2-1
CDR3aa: CASSLTSGRDSYNEQFF

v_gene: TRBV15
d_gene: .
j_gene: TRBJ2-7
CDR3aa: CATRVSGDSYEQYF

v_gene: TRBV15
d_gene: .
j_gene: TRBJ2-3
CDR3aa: CATNRDLPGGSTDTQYF

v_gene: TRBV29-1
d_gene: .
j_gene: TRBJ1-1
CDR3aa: CSVDRGGDTEAFF

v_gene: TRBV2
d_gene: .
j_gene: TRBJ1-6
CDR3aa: CASSERGGNSPLHF

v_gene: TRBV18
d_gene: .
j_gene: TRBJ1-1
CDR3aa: CASSPLTGSWDTEAFF

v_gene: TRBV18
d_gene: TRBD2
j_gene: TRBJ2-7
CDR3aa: CASSNSGTSGAEQYF

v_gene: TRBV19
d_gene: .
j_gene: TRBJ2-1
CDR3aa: CASSFVGAPYNEQFF

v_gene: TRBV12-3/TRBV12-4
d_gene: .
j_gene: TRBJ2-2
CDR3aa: CASRASVGTGELFF

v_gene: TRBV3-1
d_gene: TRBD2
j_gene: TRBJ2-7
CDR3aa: CASSQRTSGWDSYEQYF

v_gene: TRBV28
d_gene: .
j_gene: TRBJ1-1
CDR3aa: CASSLFEYTTEAFF

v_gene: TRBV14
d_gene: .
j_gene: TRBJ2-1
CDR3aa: CASSRSFEYEQFF

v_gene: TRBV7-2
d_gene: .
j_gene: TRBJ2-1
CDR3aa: CASSSGPNNEQFF

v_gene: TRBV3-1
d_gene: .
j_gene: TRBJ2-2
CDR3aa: CASSQGAIRAGELFF

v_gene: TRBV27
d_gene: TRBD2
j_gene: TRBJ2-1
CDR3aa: CASSSSGTTYNEQFF

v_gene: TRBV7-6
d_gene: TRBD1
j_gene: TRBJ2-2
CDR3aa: CASSLVQGAVTGELFF

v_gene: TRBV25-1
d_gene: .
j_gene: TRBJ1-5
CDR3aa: CASSEWEDYQPQHF

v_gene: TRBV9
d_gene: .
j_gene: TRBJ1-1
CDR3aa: CASSALGVAGPPRNTEAFF